This T cell receptor (beta chain) was captured in a study of cytomegalovirus exposure and HLA in healthy donors. The study, taken as a whole, reports: The study found most TCR sequences rare, yet found some public TCRs in many donors.

Unmatched junction bases numbered 16, after V lost 4 bases and J lost 10 bases. Germline V lookup: CDR1 SGHKS, CDR2 YYEKEE (reference sequence). The CDR3 is 16 amino acids. Regarding this clone: Antigen: not known.

The PCR employed 60 Vbeta primers together with 13 Jbeta primers. Method: immunoSEQ multiplex PCR; TCRdb's copy keeps in-frame clones and lacks some. The sample consists of roughly 190,000 clones, about four fifths of them appearing once. The gene calls are TRBV5-5 and TRBJ2-1; TRBD2 matches at 8 bases. This clonotype was sampled from a man between 40 and 49 years old in good health and CMV-seropositive. Sequencing was done on a sample of PBMCs. CDR3 sequence (DNA): TGTGCCAGCAGCCGGACGGGAGGGCCGATCGGGGGCGAGCAGTTCTTC. It specifies CASSRTGGPIGGEQFF.